The source of this TCR beta chain is a study of response to subunit inactivated influenza vaccine. Study-level findings and limits: Every seasonal influenza vaccination brings in few new T cells, the authors suggested.

Germline V gene sequence: CDR1 DFQATT, CDR2 SNEGSKA (reference sequence). Trimming cost V 0 bases and J 6 bases, with 19 bases left between them. The CDR3 runs to 16 residues. This clonotype was seen a few times. Its specificity is unknown. Using its own MiXCR run on the RT-PCR reads, TCRdb lists one record per CDR3 protein. The data show some 850,000 distinct CDR3 sequences, approximately 18% seen once. The receptor was isolated from a man aged 50 to 60 who received an inactivated influenza vaccine. The starting material was PBMCs from blood, obtained roughly 5 days after vaccination. The chain employs TRBV20-1 and TRBJ2-3, with D perhaps given as TRBD1 or TRBD2 (5 bases each). CDR3 in DNA: TGCAGTGCTAGAGATCACCGGGACCCCAAGCGCGATACGCAGTATTTT. Amino acid sequence: CSARDHRDPKRDTQYF.